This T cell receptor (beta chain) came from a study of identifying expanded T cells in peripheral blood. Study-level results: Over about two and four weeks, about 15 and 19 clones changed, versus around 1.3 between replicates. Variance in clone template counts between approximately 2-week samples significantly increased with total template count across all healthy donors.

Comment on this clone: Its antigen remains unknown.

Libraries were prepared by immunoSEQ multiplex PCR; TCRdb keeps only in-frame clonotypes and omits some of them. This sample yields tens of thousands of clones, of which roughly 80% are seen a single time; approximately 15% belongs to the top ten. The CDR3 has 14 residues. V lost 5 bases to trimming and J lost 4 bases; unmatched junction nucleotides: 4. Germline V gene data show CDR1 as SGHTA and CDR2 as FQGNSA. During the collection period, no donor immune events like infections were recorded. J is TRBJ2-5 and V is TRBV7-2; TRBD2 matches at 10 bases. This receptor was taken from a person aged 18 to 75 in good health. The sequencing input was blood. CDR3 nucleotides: TGTGCCAGCAGCCCCCGACTAGCGGGAGAGACCCAGTACTTC. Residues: CASSPRLAGETQYF.